This T cell receptor beta chain was identified in a study of chemoradiotherapy in HPV16-positive cancers. As for the study in general: A couple of HPV16-positive patients' cells yielded candidate HPV-specific clones and common motifs.

Assay used: immunoSEQ multiplex PCR; TCRdb lists only in-frame clones, some missing. The sample consists of some 5,900 clones, more than 60% of them appearing once. Whole-study results and caveats: The functional HPV-specific definition rests on just two HPV16-positive patients. HPV-responsive T-cell expansion during chemoradiotherapy was linked to improved recurrence-free survival in HPV16-positive patients. Non-HPV-specific T cells did not expand in tumors during treatment, whereas candidate HPV-specific clones and E7-related motifs did.

The CDR3 contains 16 residues. J gave up 0 bases and V 4 bases, and 7 bases lay outside the gene matches. Per germline, CDR1 LGHNA and CDR2 YNFKEQ. As concerns this clone: The antigen is undetermined.

Sequenced here: tumor tissue, sampled from a patient who underwent chemoradiotherapy. The chain employs TRBV4-2 and TRBJ2-3; 7 nucleotides agree with TRBD2. This sequence was found in a human donor with HPV-associated anogenital cancer. CDR3 residues: CASSPVARGSTDTQYF. The CDR3 nucleotides read TGTGCCAGCAGCCCAGTTGCGCGGGGGAGCACAGATACGCAGTATTTT.